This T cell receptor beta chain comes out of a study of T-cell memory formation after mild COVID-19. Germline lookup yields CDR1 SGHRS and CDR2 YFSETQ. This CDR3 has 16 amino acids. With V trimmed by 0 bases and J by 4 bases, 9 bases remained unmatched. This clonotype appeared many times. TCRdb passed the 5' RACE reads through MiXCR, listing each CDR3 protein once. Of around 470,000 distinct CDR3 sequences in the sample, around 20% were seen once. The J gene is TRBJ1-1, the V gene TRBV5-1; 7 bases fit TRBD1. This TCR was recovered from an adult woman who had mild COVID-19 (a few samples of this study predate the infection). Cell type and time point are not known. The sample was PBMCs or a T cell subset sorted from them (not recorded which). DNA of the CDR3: TGCGCCAGCAGCTTGGGTGTACAGGGGCGGTTCACTGAAGCTTTCTTT. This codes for CASSLGVQGRFTEAFF.